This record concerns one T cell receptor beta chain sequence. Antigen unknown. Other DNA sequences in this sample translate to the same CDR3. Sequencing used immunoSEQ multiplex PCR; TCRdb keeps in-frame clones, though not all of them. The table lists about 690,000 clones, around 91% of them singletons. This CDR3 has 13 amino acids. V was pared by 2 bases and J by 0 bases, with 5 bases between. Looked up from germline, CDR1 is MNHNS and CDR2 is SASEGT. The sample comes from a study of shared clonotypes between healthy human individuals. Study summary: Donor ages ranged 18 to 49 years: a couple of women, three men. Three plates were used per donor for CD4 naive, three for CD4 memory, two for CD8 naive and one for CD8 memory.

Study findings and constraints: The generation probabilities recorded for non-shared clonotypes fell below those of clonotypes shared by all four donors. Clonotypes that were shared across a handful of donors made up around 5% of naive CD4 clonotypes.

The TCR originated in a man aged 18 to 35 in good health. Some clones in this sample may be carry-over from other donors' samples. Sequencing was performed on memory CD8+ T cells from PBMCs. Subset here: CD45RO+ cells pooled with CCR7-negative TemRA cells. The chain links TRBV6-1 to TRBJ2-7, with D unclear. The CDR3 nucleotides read TGTGCCAGCAGTGAAAACCCCTCCTACGAGCAGTACTTC. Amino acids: CASSENPSYEQYF.